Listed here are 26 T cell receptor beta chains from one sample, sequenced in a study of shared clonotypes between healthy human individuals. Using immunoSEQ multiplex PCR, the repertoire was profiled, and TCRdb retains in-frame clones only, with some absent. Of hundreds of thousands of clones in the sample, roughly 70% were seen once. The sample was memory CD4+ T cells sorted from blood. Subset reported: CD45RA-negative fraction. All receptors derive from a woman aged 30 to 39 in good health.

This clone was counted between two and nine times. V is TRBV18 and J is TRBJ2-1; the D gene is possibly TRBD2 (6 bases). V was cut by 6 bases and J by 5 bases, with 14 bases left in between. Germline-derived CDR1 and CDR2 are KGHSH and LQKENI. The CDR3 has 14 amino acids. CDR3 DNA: TGTGCCAGCTCGCCTCTGACTAGGAACAATGAGCAGTTCTTC. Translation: CASSPLTRNNEQFF.

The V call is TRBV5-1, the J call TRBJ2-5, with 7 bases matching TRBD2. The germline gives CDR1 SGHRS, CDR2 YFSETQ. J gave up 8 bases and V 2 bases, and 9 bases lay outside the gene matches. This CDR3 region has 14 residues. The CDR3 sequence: CASSLKPRESTQYF. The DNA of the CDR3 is TGCGCCAGCAGCTTAAAGCCGCGGGAGAGCACCCAGTACTTC.

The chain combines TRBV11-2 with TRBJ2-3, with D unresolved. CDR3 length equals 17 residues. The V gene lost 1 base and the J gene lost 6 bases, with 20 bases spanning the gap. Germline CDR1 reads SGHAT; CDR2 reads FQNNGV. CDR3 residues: CASSLATVRSGSDTQYF. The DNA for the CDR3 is TGTGCCAGCAGCTTAGCCACGGTCCGGTCTGGGTCCGATACGCAGTATTTT.

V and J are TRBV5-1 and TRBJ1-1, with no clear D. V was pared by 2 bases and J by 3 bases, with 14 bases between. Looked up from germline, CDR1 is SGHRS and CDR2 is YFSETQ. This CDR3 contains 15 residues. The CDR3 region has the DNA TGCGCCAGCAGCTTTCAGGCGATTTGGGACACTGAAGCTTTCTTT. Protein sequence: CASSFQAIWDTEAFF.

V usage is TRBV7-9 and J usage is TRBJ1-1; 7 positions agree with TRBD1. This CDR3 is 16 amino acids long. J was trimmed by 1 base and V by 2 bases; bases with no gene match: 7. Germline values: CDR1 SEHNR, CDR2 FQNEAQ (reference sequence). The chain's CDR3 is CASSLRPTGANTEAFF. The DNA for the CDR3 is TGTGCCAGCAGCTTACGCCCCACAGGGGCGAACACTGAAGCTTTCTTT.

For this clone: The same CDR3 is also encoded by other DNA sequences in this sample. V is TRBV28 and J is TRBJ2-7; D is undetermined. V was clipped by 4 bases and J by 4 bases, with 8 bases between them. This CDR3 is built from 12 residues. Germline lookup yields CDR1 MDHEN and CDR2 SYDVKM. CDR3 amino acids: CASSSGIYEQYF. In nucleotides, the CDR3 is TGTGCCAGCAGTTCGGGCATTTACGAGCAGTACTTC.

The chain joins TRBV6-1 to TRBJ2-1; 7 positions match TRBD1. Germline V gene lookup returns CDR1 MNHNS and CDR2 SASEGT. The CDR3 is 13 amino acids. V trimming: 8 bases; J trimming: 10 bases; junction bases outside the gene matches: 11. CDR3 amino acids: CASGKTGAFEQFF. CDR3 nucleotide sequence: TGTGCCAGCGGCAAAACAGGGGCCTTCGAGCAGTTCTTC.

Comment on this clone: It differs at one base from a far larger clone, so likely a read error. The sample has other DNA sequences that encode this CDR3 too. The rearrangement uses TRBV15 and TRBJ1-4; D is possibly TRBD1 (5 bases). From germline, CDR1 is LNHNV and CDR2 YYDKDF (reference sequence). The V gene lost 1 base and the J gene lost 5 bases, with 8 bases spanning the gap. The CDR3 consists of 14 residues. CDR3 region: CATSRGQGNEKLFF. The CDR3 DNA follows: TGTGCCACCAGCAGAGGCCAGGGAAATGAAAAACTGTTTTTT.

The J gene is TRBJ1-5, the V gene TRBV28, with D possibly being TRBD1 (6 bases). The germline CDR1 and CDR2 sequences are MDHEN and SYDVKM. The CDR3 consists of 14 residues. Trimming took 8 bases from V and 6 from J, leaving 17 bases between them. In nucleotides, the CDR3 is TGTGCCAGCGAGAACGGGGGGCGGCTTCAGCCCCAGCATTTT. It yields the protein CASENGGRLQPQHF. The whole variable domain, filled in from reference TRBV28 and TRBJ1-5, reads DVKVTQSSRYLVKRTGEKVFLECVQDMDHENMFWYRQDPGLGLRLIYFSYDVKMKEKGDIPEGYSVSREKKERFSLILESASTNQTSMYLCASENGGRLQPQHFGDGTRLSIL.

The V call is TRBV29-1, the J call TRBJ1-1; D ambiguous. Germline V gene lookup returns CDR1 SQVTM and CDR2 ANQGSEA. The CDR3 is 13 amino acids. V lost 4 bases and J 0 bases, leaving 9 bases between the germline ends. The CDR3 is CSVAQSMNTEAFF. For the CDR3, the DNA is TGCAGCGTTGCCCAGAGCATGAACACTGAAGCTTTCTTT.

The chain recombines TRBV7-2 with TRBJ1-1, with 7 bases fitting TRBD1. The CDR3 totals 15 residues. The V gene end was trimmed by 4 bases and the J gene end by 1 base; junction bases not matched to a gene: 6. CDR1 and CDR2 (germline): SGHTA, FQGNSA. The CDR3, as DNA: TGTGCCAGCAGCTACGGACAGGAACAGAACACTGAAGCTTTCTTT. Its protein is CASSYGQEQNTEAFF.

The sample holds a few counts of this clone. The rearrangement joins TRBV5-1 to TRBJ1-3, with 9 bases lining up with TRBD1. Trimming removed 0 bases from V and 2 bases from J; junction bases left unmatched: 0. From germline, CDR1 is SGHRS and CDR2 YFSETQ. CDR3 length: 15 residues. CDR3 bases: TGCGCCAGCAGCTTGGGGACAGGGGCTGGAAACACCATATATTTT. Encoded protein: CASSLGTGAGNTIYF.

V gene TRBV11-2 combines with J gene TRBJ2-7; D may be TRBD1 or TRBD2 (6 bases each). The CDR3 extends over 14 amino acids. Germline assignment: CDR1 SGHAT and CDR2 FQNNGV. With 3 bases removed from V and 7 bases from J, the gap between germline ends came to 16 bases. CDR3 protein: CASSFRGEPGEQYF. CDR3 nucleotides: TGTGCCAGCAGCTTTAGGGGGGAGCCGGGGGAGCAGTACTTC.

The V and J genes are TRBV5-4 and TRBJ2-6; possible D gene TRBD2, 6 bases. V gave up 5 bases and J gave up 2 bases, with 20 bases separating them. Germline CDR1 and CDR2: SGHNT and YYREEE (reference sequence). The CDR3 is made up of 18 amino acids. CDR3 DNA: TGTGCCAGCAGACCCGGGACTTCCACAGCTCCTGGGGCCAACGTCCTGACTTTC. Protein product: CASRPGTSTAPGANVLTF.

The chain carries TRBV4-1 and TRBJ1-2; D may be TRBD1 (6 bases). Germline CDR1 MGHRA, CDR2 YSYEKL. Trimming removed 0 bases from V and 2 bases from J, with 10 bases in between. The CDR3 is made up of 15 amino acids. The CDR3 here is CASSQDTGGNYGYTF. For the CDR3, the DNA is TGCGCCAGCAGCCAAGATACGGGGGGCAACTATGGCTACACCTTC.

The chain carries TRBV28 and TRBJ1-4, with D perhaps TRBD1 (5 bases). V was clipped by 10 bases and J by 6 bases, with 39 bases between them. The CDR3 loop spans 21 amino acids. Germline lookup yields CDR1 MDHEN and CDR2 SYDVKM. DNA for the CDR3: TGTGCCAACCCGAAGAAATATCTGTCGGAAAGGGGAGGACGGTCGGATGAAAAACTGTTTTTT. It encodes CANPKKYLSERGGRSDEKLFF.

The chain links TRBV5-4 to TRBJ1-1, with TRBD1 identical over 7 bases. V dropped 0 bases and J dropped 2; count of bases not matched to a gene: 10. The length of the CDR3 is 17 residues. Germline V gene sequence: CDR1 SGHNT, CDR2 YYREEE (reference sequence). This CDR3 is CASSLAQGVSVNTEAFF. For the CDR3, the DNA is TGTGCCAGCAGCTTGGCGCAGGGGGTGAGTGTAAACACTGAAGCTTTCTTT.

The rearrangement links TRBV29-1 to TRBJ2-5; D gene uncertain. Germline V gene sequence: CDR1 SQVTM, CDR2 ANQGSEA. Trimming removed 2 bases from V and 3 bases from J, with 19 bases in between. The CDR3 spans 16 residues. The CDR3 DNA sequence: TGCAGCGTTGAATACGGCAGAAACTTAGAAAAAGAGACCCAGTACTTC. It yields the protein CSVEYGRNLEKETQYF.

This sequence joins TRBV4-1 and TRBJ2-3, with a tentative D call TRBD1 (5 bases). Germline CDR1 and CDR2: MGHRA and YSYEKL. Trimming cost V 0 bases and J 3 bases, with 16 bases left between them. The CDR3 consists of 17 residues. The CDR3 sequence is CASSQELGRVVTDTQYF. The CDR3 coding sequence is TGCGCCAGCAGCCAAGAATTGGGCAGGGTTGTAACAGATACGCAGTATTTT.

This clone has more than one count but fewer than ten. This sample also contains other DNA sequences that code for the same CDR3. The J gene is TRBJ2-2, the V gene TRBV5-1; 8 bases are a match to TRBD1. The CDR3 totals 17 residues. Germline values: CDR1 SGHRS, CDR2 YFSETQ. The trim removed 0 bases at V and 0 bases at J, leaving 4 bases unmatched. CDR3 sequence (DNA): TGCGCCAGCAGCTTGGTGGGGACAGGCACGAACACCGGGGAGCTGTTTTTT. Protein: CASSLVGTGTNTGELFF.

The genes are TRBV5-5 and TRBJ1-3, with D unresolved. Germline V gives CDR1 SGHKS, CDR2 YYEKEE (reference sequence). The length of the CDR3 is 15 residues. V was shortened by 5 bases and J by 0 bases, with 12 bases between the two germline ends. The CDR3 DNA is TGTGCCAGCAGTGCTATGGGCCTCTCTGGAAACACCATATATTTT. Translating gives CASSAMGLSGNTIYF.

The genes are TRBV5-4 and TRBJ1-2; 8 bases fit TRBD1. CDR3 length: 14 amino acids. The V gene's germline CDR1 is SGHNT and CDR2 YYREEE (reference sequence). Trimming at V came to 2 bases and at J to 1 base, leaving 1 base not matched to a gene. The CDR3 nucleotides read TGTGCCAGCAGCTTACAGGGGGATAACTATGGCTACACCTTC. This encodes CASSLQGDNYGYTF.

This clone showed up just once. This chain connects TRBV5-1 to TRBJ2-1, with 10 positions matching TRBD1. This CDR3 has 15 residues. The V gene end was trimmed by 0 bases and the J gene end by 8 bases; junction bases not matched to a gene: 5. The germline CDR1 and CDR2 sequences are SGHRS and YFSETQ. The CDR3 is CASSLAGTGAHEQFF. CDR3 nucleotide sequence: TGCGCCAGCAGCTTGGCCGGGACAGGGGCCCATGAGCAGTTCTTC.

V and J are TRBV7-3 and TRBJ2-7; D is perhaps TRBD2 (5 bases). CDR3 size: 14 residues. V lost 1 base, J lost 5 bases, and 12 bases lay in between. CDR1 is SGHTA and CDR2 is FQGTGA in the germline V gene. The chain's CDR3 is CASSLKGSRDEQYF. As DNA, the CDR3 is TGTGCCAGCAGCTTAAAAGGGAGTCGAGACGAGCAGTACTTC. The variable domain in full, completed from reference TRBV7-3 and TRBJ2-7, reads GAGVSQTPSNKVTEKGKYVELRCDPISGHTALYWYRQSLGQGPEFLIYFQGTGAADDSGLPNDRFFAVRPEGSVSTLKIQRTERGDSAVYLCASSLKGSRDEQYFGPGTRLTVT.

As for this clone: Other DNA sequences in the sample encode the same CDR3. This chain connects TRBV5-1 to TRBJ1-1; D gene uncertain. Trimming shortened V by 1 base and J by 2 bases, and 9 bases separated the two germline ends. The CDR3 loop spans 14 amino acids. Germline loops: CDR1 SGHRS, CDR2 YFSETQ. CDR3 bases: TGCGCCAGCAGCTTGTTGGATCCCAACACTGAAGCTTTCTTT. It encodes CASSLLDPNTEAFF.

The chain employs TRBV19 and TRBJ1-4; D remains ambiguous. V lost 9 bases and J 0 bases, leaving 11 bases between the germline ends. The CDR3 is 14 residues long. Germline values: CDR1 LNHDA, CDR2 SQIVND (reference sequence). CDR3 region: CASGRQATNEKLFF. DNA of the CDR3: TGTGCCAGCGGCCGACAAGCAACTAATGAAAAACTGTTTTTT.